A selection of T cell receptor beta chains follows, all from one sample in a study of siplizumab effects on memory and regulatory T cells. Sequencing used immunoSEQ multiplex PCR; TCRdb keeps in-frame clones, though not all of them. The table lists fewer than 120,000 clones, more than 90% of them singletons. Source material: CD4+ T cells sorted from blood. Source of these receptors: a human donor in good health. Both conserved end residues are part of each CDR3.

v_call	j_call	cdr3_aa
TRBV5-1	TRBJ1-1	CASEINAGGDTEAFF
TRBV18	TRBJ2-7	CASSWDYEQYF
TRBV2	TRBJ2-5	CASRRDRAQETQYF
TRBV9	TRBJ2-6	CASSLTITGTGGSGANVLTF
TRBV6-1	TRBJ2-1	CASSRGVYNEQFF
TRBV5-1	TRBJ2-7	CASSLKEGGGYEQYF
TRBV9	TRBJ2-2	CASGDRGNTGELFF
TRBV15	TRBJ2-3	CATSQGGDTQYF
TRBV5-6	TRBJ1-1	CASSFMVSDQNTEAFF
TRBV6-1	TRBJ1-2	CASSEMEGSGYTF
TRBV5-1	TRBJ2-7	CASSLGRTGTYEQYF
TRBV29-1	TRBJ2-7	CSVVNSGGREQYF
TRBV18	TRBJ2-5	CASSPPAGARETQYF
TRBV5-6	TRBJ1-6	CASSFTGLGSPLHF
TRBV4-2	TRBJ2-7	CASSLPGLALYEQYF
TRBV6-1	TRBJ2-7	CASSDSQREQYF
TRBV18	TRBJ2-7	CASSPPGTGVYEQYF
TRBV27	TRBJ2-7	CASRLAGATSSYEQYF
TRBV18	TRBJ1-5	CASSDGTGYIQPQHF
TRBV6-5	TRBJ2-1	CASSLHTKPNEQFF
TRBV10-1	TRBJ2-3	CASSKGLAGGTDTQYF
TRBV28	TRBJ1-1	CASSLGTGIFLRGEAFF
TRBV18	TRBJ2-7	CASSPGSSYEQYF
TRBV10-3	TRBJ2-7	CAISGARDSSDEQYF
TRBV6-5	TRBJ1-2	CASSPGEYGYTF
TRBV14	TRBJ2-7	CASSPRMGTSGSYEQYF
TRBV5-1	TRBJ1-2	CASSLGQNYGYTF
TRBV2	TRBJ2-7	CASTQVSEQYF